Here is one T cell receptor beta chain with its context. The sample comes from a study of blood T cell repertoires in COVID-19. Overall study: Italy, Spain and the United States were the sources of the convalescent and acute COVID-19 samples. Sources were T cells, B-cell-depleted T cells, or PBMCs; the material itself was cDNA or gDNA.

The V and J ends lost 2 bases and 0 bases respectively, with 14 bases between them. The germline V gene encodes CDR1 KGHSH and CDR2 LQKENI. The CDR3 is made up of 18 amino acids. Authors' data handling: Reference gene primer amplification gave nucleated cell count estimates. Profiling relied on immunoSEQ multiplex PCR, and the TCRdb table lists in-frame clones only, not all of them. V, J and clone size derive from that table, while D and trimming were established from the DNA sequence. The table has under 300,000 clones, 75% to 90% seen once. The V call is TRBV18, the J call TRBJ2-6; TRBD1 might be the D (5 bases). This TCR was recovered from a woman in her sixties or seventies with acute or convalescent COVID-19. Sequencing used peripheral blood. Here the CDR3 DNA reads TGTGCCAGCTCACCAGTATTACAGGAAGGCTCTGGGGCCAACGTCCTGACTTTC. Residues: CASSPVLQEGSGANVLTF.